This T cell receptor beta chain was observed in a study of blood T cells in healthy people across ages (dated by TCRdb to the mid-2010s). In terms of the full investigation: In model experiments, template switching captured about one uniquely barcoded TCR beta cDNA molecule for every two T cells. Donors were grouped into four age groups: young (average roughly 15 years), middle-aged (39), aged (approximately 58) and long-lived (around 82). To avoid experimental bias, donors of different ages were distributed randomly across sequencing lanes. To track age-related changes in TCR beta repertoire diversity, the study relied on deep sequencing normalized with unique cDNA molecular identifiers. Two additional independent replicas of 1 million unique cDNA reads from the same blood draw were analyzed for two donors (one aged 18 to 29 and one aged 80 or older).

Overall results and qualifications from the work: Total diversity estimates from one million sequenced T cells were considered lower bounds and underestimates. Compared with the aged group, the long-lived group had more naive CD4+ T cells, fewer expanded clones and increased TCR diversity, suggesting age selection. Because the CMV infection status of the donors was unknown, age-related changes in expanded clonotypes may potentially have been confounded. As age increased, observed TCR beta diversity per million T cells dropped in a roughly linear way, and a significant reduction was already evident by age around 41. Since profiling was done on bulk unsorted PBMCs, naive and antigen-experienced compartments could not be conclusively compared. Observed TCR beta diversity correlated strongly with the percentage of naive T cells measured by flow cytometry.

From the germline V gene (reference sequence), CDR1 is PRHDT and CDR2 is FYEKMQ. Counted from cysteine to phenylalanine, this CDR3 has 12 amino acids. Only the CDR3 portion is preserved as DNA: 36 bases, with reading frame beginning at the first base. Between the V and J ends, shortened by 0 bases and 5 bases respectively, the junction contains 5 bases. Donors were around 37 systemically healthy Caucasian individuals from Russia aged 6 to 90 years. Around 9.9 milliliters of peripheral blood were collected from each donor into EDTA-treated Vacutainer tubes. Ficoll-Paque density-gradient centrifugation was used to isolate PBMCs, with at least 6.5 million per sample. Total RNA, at least 5 micrograms per sample, was extracted from PBMCs with Trizol reagent. The percentages of naive CD45RAhigh/CD27high T cells were determined by flow cytometry on a PBMC aliquot from every donor. There are many counts of this clonotype. Its target antigen remains unknown. No quality values exist for individual bases; no much larger clone is one base distant.

The library relied on 5' RACE. The sample was run on an Illumina HiSeq 2500. A second PCR of about 7 to 12 cycles was run with a J-beta primer mix and a sample-barcoded 5' primer. Each TCR beta cDNA molecule received a unique molecular identifier from a template-switch 5' adaptor carrying 12 random nucleotides. Each sample yielded at least 3 million CDR3-containing paired-end reads. The Mint cDNA synthesis kit, primed by a TRBC-specific oligonucleotide, was used to synthesize first-strand cDNA from all RNA. All cDNA was treated with uracil-DNA glycosylase and then went through a first 18-cycle PCR with the universal primers M1SS and BC2_uni_R. The authors processed their data as follows. Normalization of each sample was performed by random selection of 1 million high-quality reads, each carrying a distinct molecular identifier. Instead of being binned into consensus sequences, reads with shared molecular identifiers were discarded. MiTCR, set to a Q25 quality threshold and the strictest error-elimination algorithm, was used for CDR3 identification, clonotype clustering and error correction. Lower-bound total TCR beta diversity was estimated with a nonparametric unseen species model using Euler transformation. TCRdb ran its own pipeline on the public reads, namely fastp trimming at Q25 and MiXCR clone calling, and kept in-frame beta chains. One record per CDR3 amino acid sequence lists the most common genes and DNA. The V and J calls reflect TCRdb's pipeline rather than the authors' work. Across this sample there are about 1.8 million distinct CDR3 sequences, with 40% to 55% seen only once. The ten largest make up more than 2% of the sample.

The TCR was taken from a woman between 40 and 50 years old in good health. The rearranged chain carries TRBV13 and TRBJ2-7; tentative D gene TRBD2, with 5 bases matching. Sequencing was performed on blood. The nucleotide sequence reads as follows: TGTGCCAGCAGCTTAGGAGCGGACGAGCAGTACTTC. Translation gives CASSLGADEQYF.